The 18 T cell receptor beta chains below come from one sample, sequenced in a study of CD8 T cells in ankylosing spondylitis. MiXCR was run by TCRdb on the 5' RACE reads, yielding one entry per CDR3 protein. The sample holds about 360,000 distinct CDR3 sequences, 20% seen once. The sequenced material came from blood, either unsorted or a sorted T cell fraction (not recorded which). All receptors derive from a male donor with ankylosing spondylitis or in good health (not recorded which).

The V gene is TRBV15, the J gene TRBJ2-5, with D unclear. Between the trimmed V and J ends, which lost 3 bases and 5 bases, there was a span of 16 bases. Per the germline V gene, CDR1 is LNHNV and CDR2 is YYDKDF (reference sequence). The CDR3 loop spans 15 amino acids. DNA for the CDR3: TGTGCCACCAGCAGTGAAAGGGCATCGAGGGAGACCCAGTACTTC. Translating gives CATSSERASRETQYF. The full variable domain, completed using reference TRBV15 and TRBJ2-5, is DAMVIQNPRYQVTQFGKPVTLSCSQTLNHNVMYWYQQKSSQAPKLLFHYYDKDFNNEADTPDNFQSRRPNTSFCFLDIRSPGLGDTAMYLCATSSERASRETQYFGPGTRLLVL.

This clonotype was seen only a few times. The chain carries TRBV7-8 and TRBJ2-3; 11 positions agree with TRBD2. This CDR3 has 18 amino acids. Per germline, CDR1 SGHVS and CDR2 FQNEAQ. V lost 5 bases, J lost 2 bases, and 12 bases stayed unmatched. The CDR3 DNA follows: TGTGCCAGCAGCACCACCTCTAGCGGGGGGCCCTACACAGATACGCAGTATTTT. This translates into CASSTTSSGGPYTDTQYF. Together with reference TRBV7-8 and TRBJ2-3, the CDR3 gives the full variable domain: GAGVSQSPRYKVAKRGQDVALRCDPISGHVSLFWYQQALGQGPEFLTYFQNEAQLDKSGLPSDRFFAERPEGSVSTLKIQRTQQEDSAVYLCASSTTSSGGPYTDTQYFGPGTRLTVL.

In this sample, this clonotype turned up a few times. J is TRBJ1-1 and V is TRBV30, with a tentative D call TRBD1 (5 bases). The CDR3 sequence is 12 residues long. Germline values: CDR1 GTSNPN, CDR2 SVGIG (reference sequence). V gave up 2 bases and J gave up 4 bases, with 8 bases separating them. The CDR3 loop is CAWSLGATEAFF. CDR3 bases: TGTGCCTGGAGTCTCGGGGCCACTGAAGCTTTCTTT.

The chain uses TRBV20-1 and TRBJ2-5; D might be TRBD1 or TRBD2, each matching 5 bases. Trimming left V 1 base short and J 4 bases short, with 7 bases between. This CDR3 is built from 12 residues. Germline values: CDR1 DFQATT, CDR2 SNEGSKA (reference sequence). This chain's CDR3 is CSARAGAETQYF. The CDR3, as DNA: TGCAGTGCTAGAGCCGGGGCAGAGACCCAGTACTTC.

This clonotype was seen more than once but under ten times. The genes are TRBV12-3 or TRBV12-4 and TRBJ1-5; maybe TRBD1 (6 bases). V lost 4 bases to trimming and J lost 9 bases, with 16 bases between them. The CDR3 runs 14 residues. The CDR3 DNA follows: TGTGCCAGCAGTTCCAACAGGGAGGGGCCGCCCCAGCATTTT. This translates into CASSSNREGPPQHF.

In this sample, this clonotype turned up a few times. This chain uses TRBV3-1 with TRBJ2-1; D is perhaps TRBD2 (6 bases). Germline V gives CDR1 LGHDT, CDR2 YNNKEL (reference sequence). The V end was cut by 6 bases, the J end by 7 bases, with 16 bases between. This CDR3 comprises 14 residues. CDR3 residues: CASRHTGRENEQFF. CDR3 sequence (DNA): TGTGCCAGCAGACACACCGGCCGGGAGAATGAGCAGTTCTTC.

A few counts support this clonotype. V is TRBV9 and J is TRBJ1-1; unclear D gene. Trimming took 4 bases from V and 1 from J, leaving 11 bases between them. The CDR3 consists of 14 residues. CDR1 and CDR2 (germline): SGDLS, YYNGEE. CDR3 nucleotide sequence: TGTGCCAGCAGCTTTACAGAGACGAACACTGAAGCTTTCTTT. It is translated as CASSFTETNTEAFF.

This chain uses TRBV28 with TRBJ2-7; 7 bases fit TRBD1. The V and J ends lost 2 bases and 5 bases, in that order; junction bases with no gene match: 6. This CDR3 contains 14 residues. Germline V gives CDR1 MDHEN, CDR2 SYDVKM. The CDR3 here is CASSLIKGANEQYF. In nucleotides, the CDR3 is TGTGCCAGCAGTTTAATTAAGGGGGCAAACGAGCAGTACTTC.

The chain joins TRBV14 to TRBJ2-2; 7 nucleotides match TRBD2. Trimming at V came to 6 bases and at J to 0 bases, leaving 4 bases not matched to a gene. The germline gives CDR1 SGHDN, CDR2 FVKESK. CDR3 length: 15 residues. The CDR3 spells CASRRGNSNTGELFF. CDR3 nucleotides: TGTGCCAGCAGGCGGGGGAACTCGAACACCGGGGAGCTGTTTTTT. Supplemented by reference TRBV14 and TRBJ2-2, the full variable domain reads EAGVTQFPSHSVIEKGQTVTLRCDPISGHDNLYWYRRVMGKEIKFLLHFVKESKQDESGMPNNRFLAERTGGTYSTLKVQPAELEDSGVYFCASRRGNSNTGELFFGEGSRLTVL.

This clonotype was found a few times. The chain couples TRBV4-1 to TRBJ2-7, with 8 bases matching TRBD2. V shed 4 bases, J shed 5 bases, and the junction held 10 bases outside the gene matches. This CDR3 is built from 15 residues. Germline V CDR1 and CDR2: MGHRA, YSYEKL. The CDR3 DNA is TGCGCCAGCAGCCCACGGGGACTAGTCCCCGACGAGCAGTACTTC. This sequence encodes CASSPRGLVPDEQYF.

This clonotype was picked up a small number of times. The V gene is TRBV5-8, the J gene TRBJ2-7, with 7 nucleotides matching TRBD2. In germline, CDR1 is SGHTS, CDR2 YDEGEE. The junction had 6 bases not matched to a gene; V was cut back by 0 bases and J by 3 bases. The CDR3 spans 15 residues. CDR3 in amino acids: CASSLVAGVGYEQYF. The CDR3 DNA follows: TGTGCCAGCAGCTTGGTTGCGGGGGTCGGCTACGAGCAGTACTTC.

This clonotype has just one count. The chain has TRBV7-9 and TRBJ1-2, with 8 bases identical to TRBD1. In germline, CDR1 is SEHNR, CDR2 FQNEAQ (reference sequence). The CDR3 sequence is 16 residues long. Trimming removed 5 bases from V and 1 base from J; junction bases left unmatched: 9. CDR3 bases: TGTGCCAGCAGCCAGGGACAGGAAGAGCTTAACTATGGCTACACCTTC. This codes for CASSQGQEELNYGYTF.

This clonotype was recorded a few times. The CDR3 nucleotides read TGTGCCAGCAGTTACAGGACCGGGGAGCTGTTTTTT. Its protein is CASSYRTGELFF. V and J are TRBV6-5 and TRBJ2-2; D remains ambiguous. Trimming took 2 bases from V and 5 from J, leaving 3 bases between them. Germline V gene lookup returns CDR1 MNHEY and CDR2 SVGAGI. The CDR3 covers 12 residues.

The chain uses TRBV25-1 and TRBJ2-1, with TRBD1 matching over 8 bases. The junction had 2 bases not matched to a gene; V was cut back by 6 bases and J by 4 bases. This CDR3 comprises 13 residues. Germline V lookup: CDR1 MGHDK, CDR2 SYGVNS. CDR3 residues: CASRTGAYNEQFF. The CDR3 region has the DNA TGTGCCAGCAGGACAGGGGCGTACAATGAGCAGTTCTTC.

The chain links TRBV7-6 to TRBJ2-3, with TRBD2 matching over 9 bases. Per germline, CDR1 SGHVS and CDR2 FNYEAQ. CDR3 length: 13 amino acids. J gave up 8 bases and V 4 bases, and 4 bases lay outside the gene matches. CDR3: CASSSSGVRTQYF. The CDR3 nucleotides are TGTGCCAGCAGCTCTAGCGGGGTCCGTACGCAGTATTTT.

In this sample, this clonotype turned up a few times. J is TRBJ2-3 and V is TRBV27; 8 bases align to TRBD2. CDR1 and CDR2 (germline): MNHEY, SMNVEV (reference sequence). The CDR3 is 12 residues long. V lost 8 bases to trimming and J lost 6 bases; unmatched junction nucleotides: 4. The CDR3 bases are TGTGCCAGCCGGGGGGGGTGGGATACGCAGTATTTT. Protein: CASRGGWDTQYF.

The genes are TRBV9 and TRBJ2-1; D remains unclear. V lost 1 base and J 8 bases, leaving 7 bases between the germline ends. CDR3 length: 12 amino acids. The germline V gene has CDR1 SGDLS and CDR2 YYNGEE. CDR3 sequence reads: CASSVRGDEQFF. The CDR3 coding sequence is TGTGCCAGCAGCGTACGTGGAGATGAGCAGTTCTTC.

The V call is TRBV24-1, the J call TRBJ2-2; 8 bases are a match to TRBD2. The V segment lost 10 bases and the J segment 0 bases; nucleotides outside the gene matches: 9. The CDR3 extends over 16 amino acids. The germline V gene has CDR1 KGHDR and CDR2 SFDVKD. The DNA of the CDR3 is TGTGCCACAAGCTCCGGGGGGGGAACGAACACCGGGGAGCTGTTTTTT. Residues: CATSSGGGTNTGELFF.